This TCR beta chain was sequenced during a study of T cell changes during pregnancy in multiple sclerosis. The CDR3 contains 14 residues. Germline-derived CDR1 and CDR2 are MNHNY and SVGAGI (reference sequence). V lost 6 bases and J lost 6, with 17 bases in between. This clone is medium-sized by share. Only in-frame clones appear in the TCRdb table, and some are missing; sequencing was by immunoSEQ multiplex PCR. The data show 15,000 to 20,000 clones, roughly 84% seen once. The receptor was isolated from a female donor in good health, enrolled as a control in a pregnancy study. The chain carries TRBV6-6 and TRBJ1-2; tentatively, D is TRBD1 (5 bases). Sequences were derived from CD8+ T cells from peripheral blood mononuclear cells, sampled in the third trimester of pregnancy. The CDR3 sequence: CASSWGVTADGYTF. The CDR3 coding sequence is TGTGCCAGCAGCTGGGGGGTGACAGCTGATGGCTACACCTTC.